The sequence of this TCR beta chain was determined in a study of shared clonotypes between healthy human individuals. General study findings and limits: Some naive CD4 clonotypes, roughly 5%, turned up in common across a handful of donors. What rarefaction showed was incomplete sorted-subset sequencing despite large depth. The small donor group covered limited genetic and exposure diversity.

The protocol was immunoSEQ multiplex PCR, while the TCRdb copy is restricted to in-frame clones and leaves out a portion. The data contain about 1.1 million clones, 60% to 80% of them seen just once; the ten biggest clones take up 0.85% to 1%. About this clone itself: Its specificity is not known.

Trimming removed 5 bases from V and 4 bases from J; junction bases left unmatched: 8. CDR3 length: 17 amino acids. Germline values: CDR1 SGHAT, CDR2 FQNNGV. The TCR originated in a man aged 18 to 30 in good health. Some clones in this sample may be carry-over from other donors' samples. The sequencing sample was made of memory CD4+ T cells from PBMCs. Subset indicated: CD45RA-negative fraction. The chain recombines TRBV11-2 with TRBJ2-3; TRBD2 matches 14 bases. For the CDR3, the DNA is TGTGCCAGCAGCACCGGGACTAGCGGGAGTCGTGCAGATACGCAGTATTTT. Its translation is CASSTGTSGSRADTQYF.